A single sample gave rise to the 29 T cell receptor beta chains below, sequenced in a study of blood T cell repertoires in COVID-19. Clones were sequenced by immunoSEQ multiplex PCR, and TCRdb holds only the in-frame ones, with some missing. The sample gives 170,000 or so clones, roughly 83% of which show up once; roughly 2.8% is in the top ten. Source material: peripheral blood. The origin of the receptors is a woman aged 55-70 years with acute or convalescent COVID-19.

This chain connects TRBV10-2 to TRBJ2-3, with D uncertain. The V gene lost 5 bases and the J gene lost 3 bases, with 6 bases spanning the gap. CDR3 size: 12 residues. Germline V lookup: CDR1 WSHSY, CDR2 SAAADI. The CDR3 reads CASSSVTDTQYF. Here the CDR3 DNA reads TGCGCCAGCAGTAGCGTAACAGATACGCAGTATTTT.

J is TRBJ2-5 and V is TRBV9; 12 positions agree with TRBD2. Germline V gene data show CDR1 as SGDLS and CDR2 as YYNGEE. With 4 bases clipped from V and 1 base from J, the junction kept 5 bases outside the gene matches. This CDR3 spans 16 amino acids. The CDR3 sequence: CASSPRTSGVQETQYF. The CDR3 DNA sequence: TGTGCCAGCAGCCCCCGGACTAGCGGGGTCCAAGAGACCCAGTACTTC.

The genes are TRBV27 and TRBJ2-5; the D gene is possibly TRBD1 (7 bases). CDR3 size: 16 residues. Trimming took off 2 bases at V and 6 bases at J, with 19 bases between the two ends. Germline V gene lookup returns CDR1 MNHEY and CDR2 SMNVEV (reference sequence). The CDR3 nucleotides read TGTGCCAGCAGTTTAATTGGGACAGAGGGGGGAAAGACCCAGTACTTC. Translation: CASSLIGTEGGKTQYF.

The CDR3 nucleotides read TGTGCCAGCAGTTGGGGAAACAGGGCAACTAATGAAAAACTGTTTTTT. Protein: CASSWGNRATNEKLFF. This chain links TRBV27 with TRBJ1-4; possibly TRBD1 for D (6 bases). The germline V gene has CDR1 MNHEY and CDR2 SMNVEV (reference sequence). V lost 4 bases to trimming and J lost 0 bases, with 12 bases between them. The CDR3 has 16 residues. The variable domain in full, with the rest retrieved from reference TRBV27 and TRBJ1-4, is EAQVTQNPRYLITVTGKKLTVTCSQNMNHEYMSWYRQDPGLGLRQIYYSMNVEVTDKGDVPEGYKVSRKEKRNFPLILESPSPNQTSLYFCASSWGNRATNEKLFFGSGTQLSVL.

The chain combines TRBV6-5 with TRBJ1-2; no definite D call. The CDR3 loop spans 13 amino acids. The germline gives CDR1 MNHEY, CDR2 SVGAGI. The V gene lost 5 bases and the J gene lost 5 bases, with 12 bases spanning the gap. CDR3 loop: CASSTPPRYGYTF. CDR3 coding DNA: TGTGCCAGCAGTACGCCGCCCCGGTATGGCTACACCTTC.

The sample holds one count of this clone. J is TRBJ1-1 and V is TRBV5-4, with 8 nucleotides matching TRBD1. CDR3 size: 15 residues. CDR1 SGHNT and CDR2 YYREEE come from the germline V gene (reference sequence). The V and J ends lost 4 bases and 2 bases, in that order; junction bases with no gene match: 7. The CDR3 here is CASSANRGRNTEAFF. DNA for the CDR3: TGTGCCAGCAGCGCGAACAGGGGGAGAAACACTGAAGCTTTCTTT.

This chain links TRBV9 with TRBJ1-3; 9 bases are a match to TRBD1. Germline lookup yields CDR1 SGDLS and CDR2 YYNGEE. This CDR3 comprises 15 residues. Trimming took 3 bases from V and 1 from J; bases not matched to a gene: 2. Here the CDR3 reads CASSGDRVSGNTIYF. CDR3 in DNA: TGTGCCAGCAGCGGGGACAGGGTATCTGGAAACACCATATATTTT.

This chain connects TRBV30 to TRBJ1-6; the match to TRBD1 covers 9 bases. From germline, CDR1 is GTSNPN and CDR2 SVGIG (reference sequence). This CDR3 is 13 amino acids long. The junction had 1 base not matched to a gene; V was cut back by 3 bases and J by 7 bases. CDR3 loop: CAWSDRGNSPLHF. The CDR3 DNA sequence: TGTGCCTGGAGCGACAGGGGGAATTCACCCCTCCACTTT.

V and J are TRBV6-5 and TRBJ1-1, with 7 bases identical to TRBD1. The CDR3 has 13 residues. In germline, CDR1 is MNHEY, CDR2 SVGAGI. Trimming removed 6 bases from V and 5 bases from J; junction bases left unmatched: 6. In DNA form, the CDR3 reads TGTGCCAGCAGGGGACAGTTGGGAACTGAAGCTTTCTTT. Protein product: CASRGQLGTEAFF.

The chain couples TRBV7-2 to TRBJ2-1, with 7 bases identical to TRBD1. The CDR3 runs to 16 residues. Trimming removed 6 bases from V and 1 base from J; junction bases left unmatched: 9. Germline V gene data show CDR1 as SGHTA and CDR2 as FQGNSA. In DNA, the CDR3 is TGTGCCAGCAGTCAAGAGGGGACAGTGTCCTACAATGAGCAGTTCTTC. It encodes CASSQEGTVSYNEQFF.

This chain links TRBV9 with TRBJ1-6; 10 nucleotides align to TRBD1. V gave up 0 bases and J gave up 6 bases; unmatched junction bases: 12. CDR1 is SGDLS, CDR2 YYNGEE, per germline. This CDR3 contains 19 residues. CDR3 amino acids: CASSVDGTGVLGGNSPLHF. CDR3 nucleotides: TGTGCCAGCAGCGTAGACGGGACAGGGGTTTTGGGTGGTAATTCACCCCTCCACTTT.

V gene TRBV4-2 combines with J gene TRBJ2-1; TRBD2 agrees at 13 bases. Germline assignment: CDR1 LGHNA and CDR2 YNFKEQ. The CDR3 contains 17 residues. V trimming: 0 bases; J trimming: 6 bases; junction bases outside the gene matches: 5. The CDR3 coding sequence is TGTGCCAGCAGCCAAGACCTCAGACTAGCGGGGGGCAATGAGCAGTTCTTC. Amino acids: CASSQDLRLAGGNEQFF.

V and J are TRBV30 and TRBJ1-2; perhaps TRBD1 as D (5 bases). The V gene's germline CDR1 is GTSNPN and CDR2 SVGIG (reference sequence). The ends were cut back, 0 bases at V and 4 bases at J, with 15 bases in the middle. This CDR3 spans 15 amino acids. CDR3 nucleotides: TGTGCCTGGAGTGTACAGCCAGGGCAGGGCTATGGCTACACCTTC. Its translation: CAWSVQPGQGYGYTF. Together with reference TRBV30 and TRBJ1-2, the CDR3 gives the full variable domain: SQTIHQWPATLVQPVGSPLSLECTVEGTSNPNLYWYRQAAGRGLQLLFYSVGIGQISSEVPQNLSASRPQDRQFILSSKKLLLSDSGFYLCAWSVQPGQGYGYTFGSGTRLTVV.

The CDR3 loop reads CASSDGQGIGEQFF. Here the CDR3 DNA reads TGTGCCAGCAGCGACGGACAGGGTATAGGTGAGCAGTTCTTC. The chain links TRBV9 to TRBJ2-1; 8 bases line up with TRBD1. The germline CDR1 and CDR2 sequences are SGDLS and YYNGEE. The CDR3 runs 14 residues. V dropped 3 bases and J dropped 9; count of bases not matched to a gene: 8.

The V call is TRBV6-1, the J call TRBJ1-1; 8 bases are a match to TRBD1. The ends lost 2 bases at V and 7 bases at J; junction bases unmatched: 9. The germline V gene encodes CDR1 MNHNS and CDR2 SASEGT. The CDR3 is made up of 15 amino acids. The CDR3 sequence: CASSERRAGGNEAFF. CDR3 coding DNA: TGTGCCAGCAGTGAACGTAGGGCAGGGGGCAATGAAGCTTTCTTT.

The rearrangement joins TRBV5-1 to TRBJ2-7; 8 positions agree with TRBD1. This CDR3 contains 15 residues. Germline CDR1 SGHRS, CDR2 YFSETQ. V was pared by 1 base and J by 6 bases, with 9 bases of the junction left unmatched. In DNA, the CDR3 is TGCGCCAGCAGCTTGTCAGGACAGGGTAGTTCCGAGCAGTACTTC. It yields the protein CASSLSGQGSSEQYF.

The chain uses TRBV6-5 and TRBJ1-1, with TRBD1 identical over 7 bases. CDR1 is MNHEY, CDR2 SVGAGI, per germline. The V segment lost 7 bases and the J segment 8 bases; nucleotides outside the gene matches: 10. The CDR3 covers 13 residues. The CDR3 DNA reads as TGTGCCAGCATCAAGACAGGGACCCCAGAAGCTTTCTTT. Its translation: CASIKTGTPEAFF.

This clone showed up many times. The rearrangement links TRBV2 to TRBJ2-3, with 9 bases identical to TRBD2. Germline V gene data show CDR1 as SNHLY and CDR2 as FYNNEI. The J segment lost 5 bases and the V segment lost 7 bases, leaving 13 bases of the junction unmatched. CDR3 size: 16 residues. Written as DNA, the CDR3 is TGTGCCAGCAAGACTGGTCTAGCGGGGAGTGGAGATACGCAGTATTTT. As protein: CASKTGLAGSGDTQYF.

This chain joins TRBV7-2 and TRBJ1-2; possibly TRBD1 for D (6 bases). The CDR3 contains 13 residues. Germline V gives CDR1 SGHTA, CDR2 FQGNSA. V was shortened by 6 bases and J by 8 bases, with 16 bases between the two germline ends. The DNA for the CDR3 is TGTGCCAGCAGTCCCGGGGGGGCAAGGGGCTACACCTTC. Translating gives CASSPGGARGYTF. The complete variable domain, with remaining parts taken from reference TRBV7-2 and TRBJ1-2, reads GAGVSQSPSNKVTEKGKDVELRCDPISGHTALYWYRQSLGQGLEFLIYFQGNSAPDKSGLPSDRFSAERTGGSVSTLTIQRTQQEDSAVYLCASSPGGARGYTFGSGTRLTVV.

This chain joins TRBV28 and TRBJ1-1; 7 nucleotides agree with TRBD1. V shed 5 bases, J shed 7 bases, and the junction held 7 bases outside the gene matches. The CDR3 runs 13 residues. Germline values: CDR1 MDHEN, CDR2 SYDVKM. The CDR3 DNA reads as TGTGCCAGCAGTCTACCAGGGGGAGTTGAAGCTTTCTTT. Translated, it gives CASSLPGGVEAFF.

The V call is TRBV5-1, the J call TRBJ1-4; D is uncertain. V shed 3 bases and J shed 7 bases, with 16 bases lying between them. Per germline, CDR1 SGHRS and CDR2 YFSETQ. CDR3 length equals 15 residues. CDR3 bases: TGCGCCAGCAGCTCCATCGGACTGAACCCTGAAAAACTGTTTTTT. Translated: CASSSIGLNPEKLFF.

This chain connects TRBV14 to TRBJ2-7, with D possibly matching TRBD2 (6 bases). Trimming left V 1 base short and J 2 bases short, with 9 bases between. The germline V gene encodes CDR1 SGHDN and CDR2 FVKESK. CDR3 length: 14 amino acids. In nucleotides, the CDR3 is TGTGCCAGCAGCCAAGGTCGCGGGACCTACGAGCAGTACTTC. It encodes CASSQGRGTYEQYF.

In DNA, the CDR3 is TGTGCCAGCAGTGAATCCGTTAGCACAGATACGCAGTATTTT. This codes for CASSESVSTDTQYF. The V call is TRBV2, the J call TRBJ2-3, with no clear D. This CDR3 comprises 14 residues. V was clipped by 2 bases and J by 0 bases, with 6 bases between them. Germline V gene data show CDR1 as SNHLY and CDR2 as FYNNEI.

The CDR3 loop is CASSEADGTHSGNTIYF. The CDR3 DNA reads TGTGCCAGCAGTGAAGCGGACGGGACACACTCTGGAAACACCATATATTTT. This sequence joins TRBV6-1 and TRBJ1-3; tentatively, D is TRBD1 (6 bases). Trimming took off 0 bases at V and 0 bases at J, with 12 bases between the two ends. The CDR3 length is 17 residues. CDR1 and CDR2 (germline): MNHNS, SASEGT.

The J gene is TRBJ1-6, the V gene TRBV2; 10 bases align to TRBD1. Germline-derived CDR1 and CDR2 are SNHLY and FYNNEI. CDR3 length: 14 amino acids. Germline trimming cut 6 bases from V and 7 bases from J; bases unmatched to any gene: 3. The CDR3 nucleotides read TGTGCCAGCAGGGGGGGACAGGGGAATTCACCCCTCCACTTT. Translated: CASRGGQGNSPLHF. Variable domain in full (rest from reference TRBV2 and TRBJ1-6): EPEVTQTPSHQVTQMGQEVILRCVPISNHLYFYWYRQILGQKVEFLVSFYNNEISEKSEIFDDQFSVERPDGSNFTLKIRSTKLEDSAMYFCASRGGQGNSPLHFGNGTRLTVT.

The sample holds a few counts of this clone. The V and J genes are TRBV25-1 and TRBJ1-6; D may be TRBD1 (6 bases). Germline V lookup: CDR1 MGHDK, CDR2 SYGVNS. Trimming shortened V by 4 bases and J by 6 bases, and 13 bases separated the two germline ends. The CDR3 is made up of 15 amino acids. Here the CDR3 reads CASSAYRASNSPLHF. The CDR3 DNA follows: TGTGCCAGCAGTGCATACAGGGCAAGTAATTCACCCCTCCACTTT.

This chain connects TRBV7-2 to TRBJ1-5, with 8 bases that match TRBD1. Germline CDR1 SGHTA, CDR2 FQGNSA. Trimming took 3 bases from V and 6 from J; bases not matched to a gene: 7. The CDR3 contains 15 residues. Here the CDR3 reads CASSLVGQGGQPQHF. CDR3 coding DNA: TGTGCCAGCAGCTTGGTCGGACAGGGAGGTCAGCCCCAGCATTTT.

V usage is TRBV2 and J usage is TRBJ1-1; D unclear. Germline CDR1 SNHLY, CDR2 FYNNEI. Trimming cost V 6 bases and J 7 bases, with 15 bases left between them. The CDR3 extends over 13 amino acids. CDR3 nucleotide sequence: TGTGCCAGCAGGGCTGCCCACACCCTTGAAGCTTTCTTT. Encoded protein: CASRAAHTLEAFF. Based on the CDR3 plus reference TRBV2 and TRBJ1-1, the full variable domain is EPEVTQTPSHQVTQMGQEVILRCVPISNHLYFYWYRQILGQKVEFLVSFYNNEISEKSEIFDDQFSVERPDGSNFTLKIRSTKLEDSAMYFCASRAAHTLEAFFGQGTRLTVV.

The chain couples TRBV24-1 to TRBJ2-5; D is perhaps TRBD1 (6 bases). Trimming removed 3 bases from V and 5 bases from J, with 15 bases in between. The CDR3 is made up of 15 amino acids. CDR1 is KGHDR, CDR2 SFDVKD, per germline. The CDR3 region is CATSDRQVSGETQYF. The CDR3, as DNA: TGTGCCACCAGTGATCGACAGGTTTCGGGGGAGACCCAGTACTTC.